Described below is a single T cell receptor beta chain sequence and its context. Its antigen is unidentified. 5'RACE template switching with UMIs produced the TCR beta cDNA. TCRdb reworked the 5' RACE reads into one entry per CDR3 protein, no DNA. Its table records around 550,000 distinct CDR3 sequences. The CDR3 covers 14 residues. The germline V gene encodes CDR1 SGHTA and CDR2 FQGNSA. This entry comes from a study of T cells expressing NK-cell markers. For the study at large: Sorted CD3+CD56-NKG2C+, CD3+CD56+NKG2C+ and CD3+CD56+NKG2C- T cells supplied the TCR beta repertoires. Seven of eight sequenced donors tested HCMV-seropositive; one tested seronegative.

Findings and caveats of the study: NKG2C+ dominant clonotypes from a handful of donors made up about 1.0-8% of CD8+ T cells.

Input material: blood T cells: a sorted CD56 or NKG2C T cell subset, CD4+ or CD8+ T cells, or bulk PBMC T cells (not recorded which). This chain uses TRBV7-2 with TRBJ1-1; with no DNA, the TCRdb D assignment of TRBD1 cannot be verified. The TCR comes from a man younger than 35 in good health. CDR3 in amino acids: CASSLNGAGTEAFF.